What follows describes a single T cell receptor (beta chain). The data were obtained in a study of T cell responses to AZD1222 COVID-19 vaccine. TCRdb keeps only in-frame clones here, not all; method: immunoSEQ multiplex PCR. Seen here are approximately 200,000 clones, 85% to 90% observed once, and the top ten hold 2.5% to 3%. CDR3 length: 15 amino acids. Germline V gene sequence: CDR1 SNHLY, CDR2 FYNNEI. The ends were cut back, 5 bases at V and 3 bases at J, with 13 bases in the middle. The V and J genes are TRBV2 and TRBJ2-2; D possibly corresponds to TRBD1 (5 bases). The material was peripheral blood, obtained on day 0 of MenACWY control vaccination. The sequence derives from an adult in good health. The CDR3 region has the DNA TGTGCCAGCAGTAAAAGGGGTCCTTACACCGGGGAGCTGTTTTTT. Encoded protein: CASSKRGPYTGELFF.